The next 16 T cell receptor beta chains were all read from a single sample in a study of tumor-infiltrating lymphocytes in primary liver carcinoma. A primer in the constant region served to generate TCR beta cDNA from around 500 ng of total RNA. TCR beta libraries came from three nested multiplex PCR rounds using slightly modified ARM-PCR. Researchers ran the first two PCR rounds for approximately 10 cycles each with TRBV1-TRBV30 forward primers and a C-beta reverse primer. TCRdb reprocessed the multiplex PCR reads with MiXCR, giving one entry per CDR3 protein. The table lists under 200,000 distinct CDR3 sequences, around 81% of them singletons. Co-extracting RNA and DNA was done with about 17-31 mg of unsorted bulk tissue as input. Specimen: tumor tissue from primary liver carcinoma. These receptors came from a man aged 35 to 55 with primary liver carcinoma and hepatitis B virus infection.

Notes on this clonotype: A much more abundant neighbour one base away suggests this may be a read error. The rearrangement links TRBV30 to TRBJ1-2; D unresolved. The CDR3 runs to 15 residues. V was cut by 3 bases and J by 4 bases, with 18 bases left in between. Germline V gives CDR1 GTSNPN, CDR2 SVGIG (reference sequence). The CDR3: CAWSKDAAGPYGYTF. DNA of the CDR3: TGTGCCTGGAGCAAGGACGCTGCGGGCCCCTATGGCTACACCTTC.

As to this clonotype: Lacking the conserved final phenylalanine or tryptophan, this CDR3 likely reflects a read error. The rearrangement links TRBV5-5 to TRBJ2-7; D is perhaps TRBD1 or TRBD2 (5 bases each). CDR1 and CDR2 from the germline V gene are SGHKS and YYEKEE (reference sequence). Trimming cost V 2 bases and J 3 bases, with 15 bases left between them. The CDR3 is 15 residues long. Here the CDR3 reads CASSLVGTTRYEQYL. CDR3 DNA sequence: TGTGCCAGCAGCTTAGTCGGGACCACTCGCTACGAGCAGTACCTC.

CDR3 region: CASYRDQETQYF. CDR3 DNA: TGTGCCAGCTACCGGGATCAAGAGACCCAGTACTTC. V and J are TRBV6-6 and TRBJ2-5, with D possibly being TRBD2 (5 bases). Germline CDR1 is MNHNY and CDR2 is SVGAGI (reference sequence). Trimming stripped 8 bases from V and 2 bases from J, with 9 bases between. The CDR3 covers 12 residues.

This clonotype came up once. A clone one base away is much larger, so this may be a read error. V usage is TRBV29-1 and J usage is TRBJ2-3; TRBD2 might be the D (6 bases). Germline loops: CDR1 SQVTM, CDR2 ANQGSEA. The CDR3 has 12 amino acids. CDR3 sequence (DNA): TGCTGCTTGGGGGAGGGCACAGATACGCAGTATTTT. It codes for CCLGEGTDTQYF.

On this clonotype itself: At one end the junction does not follow the germline gene, possibly because of a read error. The chain has TRBV11-3 and TRBJ2-5; 7 bases align to TRBD1. The CDR3 length is 13 residues. Germline assignment: CDR1 SGHNT and CDR2 YENEEA. CDR3 sequence (DNA): TGTGCCAGGAGCTCCCAGGGGGAGGAGACCCAGTACTTC. It encodes CARSSQGEETQYF.

Comment on this clonotype: Here the CDR3 omits its conserved ending phenylalanine or tryptophan, so a read error is the likely source. The rearrangement links TRBV5-1 to TRBJ2-1; tentative D call: TRBD2 (5 bases). The length of the CDR3 is 15 residues. The germline CDR1 and CDR2 sequences are SGHRS and YFSETQ. The CDR3 DNA sequence: TGCGCCAACAGCTTGGTTGGGGAGCCCTACAATGAGCAGTTCCTC. Its translation: CANSLVGEPYNEQFL.

V is TRBV29-1 and J is TRBJ1-1, with D perhaps TRBD1 (5 bases). CDR3 length: 15 residues. CDR1 and CDR2 from the germline V gene are SQVTM and ANQGSEA. Here the CDR3 DNA reads TGCAGTGTTTCCGCAGGATGGGGCATGGACACTGAAGCTTTCTTT. This sequence encodes CSVSAGWGMDTEAFF.

Regarding this clonotype: The germline gene is not matched at one end of the junction; a read error may be the cause. The V gene is TRBV6-1, the J gene TRBJ2-2; D possibly corresponds to TRBD2 (5 bases). Germline V lookup: CDR1 MNHNS, CDR2 SASEGT. The CDR3 loop spans 13 amino acids. The chain's CDR3 is CASSWVFTGKLFF. In DNA, the CDR3 is TGTGCCAGCAGTTGGGTTTTCACCGGGAAGCTGTTTTTT.

Concerning this clonotype itself: A junction end diverges from the germline sequence, so it may reflect a read error. CDR3 sequence: CASSPERAGGEQYF. The CDR3 bases are TGTGCCAGCAGCCCCGAAAGGGCAGGGGGAGAACAGTACTTT. J is TRBJ2-7 and V is TRBV5-4, with 7 bases fitting TRBD1. Germline V gene data show CDR1 as SGHNT and CDR2 as YYREEE (reference sequence). CDR3 length equals 14 residues.

The V gene is TRBV5-1, the J gene TRBJ2-1, with D perhaps TRBD1 (6 bases). Trimming cost V 3 bases and J 2 bases, with 15 bases left between them. This CDR3 region has 16 residues. Per the germline V gene, CDR1 is SGHRS and CDR2 is YFSETQ. The CDR3 loop is CASSSIGGQTYNEQFF. DNA for the CDR3: TGCGCCAGCAGCTCTATTGGGGGCCAAACCTACAATGAGCAGTTCTTC.

This clonotype has only a few counts. Its ends do not fully match the called genes, so a read error is possible. The chain uses TRBV11-3 and TRBJ2-1, with D hard to call. CDR3 length: 14 residues. CDR1 SGHNT and CDR2 YENEEA come from the germline V gene. Written as DNA, the CDR3 is TGTGCCAGCAGCTTAGGCGTCTCAATCAATGAGCAGCTCTTC. Protein product: CASSLGVSINEQLF.

In regard to this clonotype: The junction differs from germline at one of its ends, possibly a read error. The chain links TRBV30 to TRBJ2-6; TRBD1 might be the D (6 bases). The CDR3 totals 16 residues. Germline loops: CDR1 GTSNPN, CDR2 SVGIG (reference sequence). CDR3 in DNA: TGTGCCTGGACTGCGACAGGCCACTCTGGGGCCAACGTCATGACTTTC. Its protein product is CAWTATGHSGANVMTF.

This chain uses TRBV12-3 or TRBV12-4 with TRBJ2-5, with 8 positions matching TRBD1. The V and J ends lost 9 bases and 4 bases, in that order; junction bases with no gene match: 16. This CDR3 is 16 amino acids long. As DNA, the CDR3 is TGTGCCAGTAGCCATGAGGGTCCAGGGGGCGGAGAGACCCAGTACTTC. Protein product: CASSHEGPGGGETQYF.

About this clonotype itself: One junction end does not reproduce the germline sequence, and a read error may be involved. The V and J genes are TRBV12-3 or TRBV12-4 and TRBJ1-2, with D tentatively TRBD1 (5 bases). The CDR3 is 12 amino acids. The CDR3 sequence: CASNLPGMGYTF. The CDR3 nucleotides are TGTGCCAGCAATTTACCAGGGATGGGCTACACCTTC.

This clonotype was observed a handful of times. The chain links TRBV2 to TRBJ2-1; tentatively, D is TRBD1 (5 bases). Germline CDR1 is SNHLY and CDR2 is FYNNEI. The V end lost 3 bases, the J end lost 3 bases, and 12 bases lay between the germline ends. This CDR3 has 15 residues. CDR3 in DNA: TGTGCCAGCAGTGACGACAGTCCGGACTACAATGAGCAGTTCTTC. This gives the protein CASSDDSPDYNEQFF.

For this clonotype: The junction and the germline gene differ at one end; a read error may be behind it. This rearrangement joins TRBV29-1 to TRBJ2-1; 7 bases line up with TRBD1. The length of the CDR3 is 12 residues. Germline V gene data show CDR1 as SQVTM and CDR2 as ANQGSEA. The CDR3 bases are TGCAGCGTTAAAATCCCGGGACAGTTGCACTCCTTC. It yields the protein CSVKIPGQLHSF.